This T cell receptor (beta chain) emerged from a study of T-cell memory formation after mild COVID-19. Only a few counts were recorded for this clonotype. Using its own MiXCR run on the 5' RACE reads, TCRdb lists one record per CDR3 protein. The sample lists around 300,000 distinct CDR3 sequences; approximately 13% were seen once. The CDR3 is made up of 12 amino acids. V was pared by 2 bases and J by 9 bases, with 8 bases between. CDR1 is SGHAT, CDR2 FQNNGV, per germline. The sample consisted of PBMCs or a T cell subset sorted from them (not recorded which). This receptor was identified in a man younger than 35 who had mild COVID-19 (a few samples of this study predate the infection). Cell type and time point are not known. The chain uses TRBV11-2 and TRBJ2-1; D not resolved. The CDR3 region is CASSLISVEQFF. The CDR3 DNA reads as TGTGCCAGCAGCTTAATAAGCGTTGAGCAGTTCTTC.